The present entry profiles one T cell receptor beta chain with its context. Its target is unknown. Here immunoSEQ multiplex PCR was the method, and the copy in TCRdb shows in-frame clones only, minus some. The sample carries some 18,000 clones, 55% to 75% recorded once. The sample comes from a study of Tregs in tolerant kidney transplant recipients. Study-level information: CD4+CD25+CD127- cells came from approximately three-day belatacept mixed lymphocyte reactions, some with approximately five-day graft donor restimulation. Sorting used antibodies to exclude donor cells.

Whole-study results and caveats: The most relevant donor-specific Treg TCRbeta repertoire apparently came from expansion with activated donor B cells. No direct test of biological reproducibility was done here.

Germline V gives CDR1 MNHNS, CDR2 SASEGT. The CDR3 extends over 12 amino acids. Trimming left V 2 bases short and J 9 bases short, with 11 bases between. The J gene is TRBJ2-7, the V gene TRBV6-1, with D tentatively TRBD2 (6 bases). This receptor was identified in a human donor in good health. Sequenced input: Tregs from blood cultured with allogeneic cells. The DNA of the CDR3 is TGTGCCAGCAGTGAACGGGCGGGACGGCAGTACTTC. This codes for CASSERAGRQYF.